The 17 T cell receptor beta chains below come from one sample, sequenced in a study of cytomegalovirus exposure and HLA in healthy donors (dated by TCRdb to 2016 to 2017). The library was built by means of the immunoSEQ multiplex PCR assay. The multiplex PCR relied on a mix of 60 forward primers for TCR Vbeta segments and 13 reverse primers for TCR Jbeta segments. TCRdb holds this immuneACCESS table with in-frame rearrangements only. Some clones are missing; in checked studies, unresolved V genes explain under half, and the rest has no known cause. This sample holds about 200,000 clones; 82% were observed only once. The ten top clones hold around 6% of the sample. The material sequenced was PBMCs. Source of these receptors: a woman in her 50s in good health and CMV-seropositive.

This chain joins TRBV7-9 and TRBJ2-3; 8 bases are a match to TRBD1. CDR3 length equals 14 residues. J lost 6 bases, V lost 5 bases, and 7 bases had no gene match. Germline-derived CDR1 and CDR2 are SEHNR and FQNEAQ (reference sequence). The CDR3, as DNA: TGTGCCAGCAGCCCTAGCAGGGGGCTCGATACGCAGTATTTT. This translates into CASSPSRGLDTQYF. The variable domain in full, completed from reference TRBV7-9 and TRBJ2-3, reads DTGVSQNPRHKITKRGQNVTFRCDPISEHNRLYWYRQTLGQGPEFLTYFQNEAQLEKSRLLSDRFSAERPKGSFSTLEIQRTEQGDSAMYLCASSPSRGLDTQYFGPGTRLTVL.

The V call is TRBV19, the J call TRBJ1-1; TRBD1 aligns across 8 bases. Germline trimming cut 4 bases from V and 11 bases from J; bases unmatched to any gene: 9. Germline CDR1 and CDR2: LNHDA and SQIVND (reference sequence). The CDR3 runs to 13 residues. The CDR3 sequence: CASSTTDRVKAFF. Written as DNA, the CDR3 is TGTGCCAGTAGTACAACGGACAGGGTAAAGGCTTTCTTT. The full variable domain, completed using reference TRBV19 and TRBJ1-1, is DGGITQSPKYLFRKEGQNVTLSCEQNLNHDAMYWYRQDPGQGLRLIYYSQIVNDFQKGDIAEGYSVSREKKESFPLTVTSAQKNPTAFYLCASSTTDRVKAFFGQGTRLTVV.

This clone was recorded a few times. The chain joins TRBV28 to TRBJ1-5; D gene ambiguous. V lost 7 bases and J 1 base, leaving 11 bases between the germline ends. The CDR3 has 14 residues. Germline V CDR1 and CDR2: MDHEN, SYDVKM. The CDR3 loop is CASNRVRSNQPQHF. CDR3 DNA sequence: TGTGCCAGCAACCGGGTGAGAAGCAATCAGCCCCAGCATTTT. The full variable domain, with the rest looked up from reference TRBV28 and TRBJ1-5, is DVKVTQSSRYLVKRTGEKVFLECVQDMDHENMFWYRQDPGLGLRLIYFSYDVKMKEKGDIPEGYSVSREKKERFSLILESASTNQTSMYLCASNRVRSNQPQHFGDGTRLSIL.

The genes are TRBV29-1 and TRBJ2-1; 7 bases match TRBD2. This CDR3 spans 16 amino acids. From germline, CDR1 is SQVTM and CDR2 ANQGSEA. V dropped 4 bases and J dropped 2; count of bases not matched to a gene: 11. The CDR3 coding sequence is TGCAGCGTTGGGGCCCGGGGGGAAGGGGCCTACAATGAGCAGTTCTTC. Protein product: CSVGARGEGAYNEQFF.

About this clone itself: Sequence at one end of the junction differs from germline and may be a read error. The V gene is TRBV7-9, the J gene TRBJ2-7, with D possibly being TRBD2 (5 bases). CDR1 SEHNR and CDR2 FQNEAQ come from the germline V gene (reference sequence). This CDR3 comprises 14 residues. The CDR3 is CSSSVAGIAYEQYF. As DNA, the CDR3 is TGTTCCAGCAGCGTCGCCGGGATCGCCTACGAGCAGTACTTC.

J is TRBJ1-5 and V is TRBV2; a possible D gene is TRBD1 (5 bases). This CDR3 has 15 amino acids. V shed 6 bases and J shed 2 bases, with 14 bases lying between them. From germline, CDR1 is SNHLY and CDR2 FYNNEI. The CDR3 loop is CASRPTAMGNQPQHF. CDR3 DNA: TGTGCCAGCAGACCGACAGCAATGGGCAATCAGCCCCAGCATTTT.

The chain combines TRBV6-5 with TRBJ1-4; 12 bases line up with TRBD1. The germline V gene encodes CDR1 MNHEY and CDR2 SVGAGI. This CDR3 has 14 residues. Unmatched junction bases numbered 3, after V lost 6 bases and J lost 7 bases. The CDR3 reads CASRRGQGAEKLFF. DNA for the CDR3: TGTGCCAGCAGAAGGGGACAGGGGGCTGAAAAACTGTTTTTT.

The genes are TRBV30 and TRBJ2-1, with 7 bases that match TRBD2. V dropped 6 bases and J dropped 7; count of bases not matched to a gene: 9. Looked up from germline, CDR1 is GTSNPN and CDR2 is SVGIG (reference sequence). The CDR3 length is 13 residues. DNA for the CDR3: TGTGCCTGTTCCGGCGGGAGTAAAAATGAGCAGTTCTTC. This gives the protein CACSGGSKNEQFF.

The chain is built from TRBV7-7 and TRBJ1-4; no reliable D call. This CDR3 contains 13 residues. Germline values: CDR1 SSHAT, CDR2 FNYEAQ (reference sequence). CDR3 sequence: CASGRATNEKLFF. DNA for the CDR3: TGTGCTAGCGGCCGGGCAACTAATGAAAAACTGTTTTTT.

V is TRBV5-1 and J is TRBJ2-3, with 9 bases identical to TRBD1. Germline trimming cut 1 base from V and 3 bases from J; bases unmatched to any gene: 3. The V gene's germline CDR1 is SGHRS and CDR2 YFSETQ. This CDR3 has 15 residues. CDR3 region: CASSLRQGGTDTQYF. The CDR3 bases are TGCGCCAGCAGCTTGCGACAGGGGGGAACAGATACGCAGTATTTT. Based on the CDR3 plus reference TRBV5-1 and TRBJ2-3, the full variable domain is KAGVTQTPRYLIKTRGQQVTLSCSPISGHRSVSWYQQTPGQGLQFLFEYFSETQRNKGNFPGRFSGRQFSNSRSEMNVSTLELGDSALYLCASSLRQGGTDTQYFGPGTRLTVL.

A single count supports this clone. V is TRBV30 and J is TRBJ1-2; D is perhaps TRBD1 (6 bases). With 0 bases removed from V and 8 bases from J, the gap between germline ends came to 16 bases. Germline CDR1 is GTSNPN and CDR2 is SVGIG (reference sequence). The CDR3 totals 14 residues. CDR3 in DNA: TGTGCCTGGAGTGTAGGGGTTTCGGGGGGCGGCTACACCTTC. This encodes CAWSVGVSGGGYTF. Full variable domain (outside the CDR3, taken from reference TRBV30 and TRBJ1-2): SQTIHQWPATLVQPVGSPLSLECTVEGTSNPNLYWYRQAAGRGLQLLFYSVGIGQISSEVPQNLSASRPQDRQFILSSKKLLLSDSGFYLCAWSVGVSGGGYTFGSGTRLTVV.

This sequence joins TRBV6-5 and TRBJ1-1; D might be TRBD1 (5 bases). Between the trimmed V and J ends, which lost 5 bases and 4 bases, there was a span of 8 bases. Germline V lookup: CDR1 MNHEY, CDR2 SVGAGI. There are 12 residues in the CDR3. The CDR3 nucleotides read TGTGCCAGCAGTCACGGGGGCACTGAAGCTTTCTTT. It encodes CASSHGGTEAFF.

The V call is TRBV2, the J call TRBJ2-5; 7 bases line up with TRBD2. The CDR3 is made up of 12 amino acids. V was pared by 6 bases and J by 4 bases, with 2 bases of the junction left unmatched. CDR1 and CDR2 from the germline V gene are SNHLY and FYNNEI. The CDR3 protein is CASRVAGETQYF. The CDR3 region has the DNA TGTGCCAGCAGGGTAGCGGGAGAGACCCAGTACTTC.

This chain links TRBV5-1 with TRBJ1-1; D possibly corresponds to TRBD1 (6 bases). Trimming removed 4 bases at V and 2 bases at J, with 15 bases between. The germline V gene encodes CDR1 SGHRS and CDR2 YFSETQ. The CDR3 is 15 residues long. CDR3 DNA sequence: TGCGCCAGCAGCGGCGACGGACAGTACAACACTGAAGCTTTCTTT. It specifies CASSGDGQYNTEAFF.

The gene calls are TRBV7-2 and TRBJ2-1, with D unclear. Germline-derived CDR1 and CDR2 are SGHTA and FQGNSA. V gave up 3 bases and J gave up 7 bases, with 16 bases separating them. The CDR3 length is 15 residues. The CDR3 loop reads CASSFNPVPRNEQFF. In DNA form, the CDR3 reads TGTGCCAGCAGCTTTAATCCCGTCCCCCGTAATGAGCAGTTCTTC.

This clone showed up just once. The CDR3 here is CASSVLDNEQFF. CDR3 bases: TGTGCCAGCAGCGTACTAGACAATGAGCAGTTCTTC. V and J are TRBV5-4 and TRBJ2-1; a weak D match, TRBD2 (5 bases). CDR3 length equals 12 residues. Germline CDR1 is SGHNT and CDR2 is YYREEE (reference sequence). The V end lost 4 bases, the J end lost 5 bases, and 7 bases lay between the germline ends.

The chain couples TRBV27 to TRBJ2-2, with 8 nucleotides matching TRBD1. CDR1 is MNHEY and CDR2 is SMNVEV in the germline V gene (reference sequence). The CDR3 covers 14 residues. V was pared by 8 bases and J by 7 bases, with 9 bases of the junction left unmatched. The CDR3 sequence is CASHHQGAVGELFF. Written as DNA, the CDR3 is TGTGCCAGCCACCACCAGGGGGCGGTCGGGGAGCTGTTTTTT.